This T cell receptor beta chain was sequenced during a study of CXCR3-negative and CXCR3-positive naive CD8 T cells. Findings and caveats of the study: Naive cells with CXCR3 showed TRB CDR3s that were more hydrophobic than those in CXCR3-negative naive cells. Post-cryopreservation CXCR3 expression was partly diminished, and the bulk of assays employed fresh PBMCs. The study inferred TCR strength from TRB CDR3 properties and found comparable surface CD5 between naive subsets. Similar TRBV-TRBJ gene usage was seen in naive CXCR3-negative and CXCR3-positive cells, but not in memory cells.

UMI-labeled 5' RACE TRB cDNA libraries were prepared from the cells. TCRdb reprocessed the 5' RACE reads, with one entry per CDR3 protein and no DNA. The clone table shows 75,000 to 100,000 distinct CDR3 sequences, with the ten largest holding 0.9% to 1.2%. To note about this clonotype: The target antigen is unknown.

Sequences were obtained from naive CXCR3+ CD8+ T cells from blood. Documented subset: CD45RO-CCR7+CD27+CD95- naive CD8+ T cells expressing CXCR3 (TNR3+). This sequence was found in a human donor in good health. Some clones in this sample may be carry-over from other donors' samples.

The CDR3 sequence is CASSSPAGSGELFF. J is TRBJ2-2 and V is TRBV12-3 or TRBV12-4; TCRdb's D gene call, TRBD1, goes unchecked for lack of DNA. The CDR3 totals 14 residues.